The T cell receptor (beta chain) described here comes from a study of OX40 agonist ivuxolimab in advanced cancers. Overall study: Patients in dose escalation had liver, melanoma, kidney or head and neck cancers.

V lost 5 bases and J lost 0, with 8 bases in between. Per the germline V gene, CDR1 is SGHRS and CDR2 is YFSETQ. CDR3 length: 14 residues. At cycle 4 day 1, cycle 7 day 1, and baseline, blood was sampled. TCRdb's table, derived via immunoSEQ multiplex PCR, lists solely in-frame clones and lacks some. Of fewer than 90,000 clones in the sample, around nine tenths were seen once. Whole-study results and caveats: CD8+ T cells were the subset that, on average, had more expanded clones than CD4+.

Only one count was recorded for this clone. Its cognate antigen is unknown. The source of this sequence is an adult with an advanced solid tumor such as melanoma, head and neck, liver or kidney cancer. The chain is built from TRBV5-1 and TRBJ2-2; D call uncertain. The sequencing here drew on CD4+ or CD8+ T cells sorted from blood, taken in a trial of the OX40 agonist ivuxolimab. The CDR3 region has the DNA TGCGCCAGCAGGGTGTTACCGAACACCGGGGAGCTGTTTTTT. The encoded protein is CASRVLPNTGELFF.